The rows below give T cell receptor beta chains drawn from one sample of a study of cytomegalovirus exposure and HLA in healthy donors. Sequencing used immunoSEQ multiplex PCR; TCRdb keeps in-frame clones, though not all of them. Among about 130,000 clones, approximately 83% were seen once, and the ten largest hold 1% to 1.5%. The sample taken for sequencing was PBMCs. These receptors all stem from a girl aged 2-15 years in good health and CMV-seronegative. Each CDR3 is given with its conserved first and last residue. Fields, in order: J gene, V gene, D gene, clone size, CDR3 DNA, CDR3 protein. The D gene is left open where the match is weak. Only some rows state a clone size, as once, few, many or a class for expanded clones.

>TRBJ2-7|TRBV27|TRBD1|.
TGTGCCAGCAGTCCCCCCCCCGGGACAGGGGAAACCGAGCAGTACTTC
CASSPPPGTGETEQYF
>TRBJ1-2|TRBV6-5|TRBD1|.
TGTGCCAGCAGTCGGACAGGGGATGGCTACACCTTC
CASSRTGDGYTF
>TRBJ1-2|TRBV29-1|TRBD1|.
TGCAGCGTGGCAGGGGGTAACTATGGCTACACCTTC
CSVAGGNYGYTF
>TRBJ1-1|TRBV30|TRBD1|.
TGTGCCTGGGACGACAGGGGGCTTGAAGCTTTCTTT
CAWDDRGLEAFF
>TRBJ2-1|TRBV4-2|TRBD2|once
TGTGCCAGCAGCCCTGGGACTAGCGGGGAATACAATGAGCAGTTCTTC
CASSPGTSGEYNEQFF
>TRBJ1-3|TRBV5-1|TRBD1|.
TGCGCCAGCAGCTATACAGGGGGCTCTGGAAACACCATATATTTT
CASSYTGGSGNTIYF
>TRBJ2-1|TRBV5-5|TRBD2|.
TGTGCCAGCAGCTTCCGGGGGGGCTCCTACAATGAGCAGTTCTTC
CASSFRGGSYNEQFF
>TRBJ2-7|TRBV28|TRBD2|once
TGTGCCAGCAGCCCGCCGCGGGGGAGGTTGGGCCTCTCCTACGAGCAGTACTTC
CASSPPRGRLGLSYEQYF
>TRBJ2-2|TRBV5-1|TRBD1|.
TGCGCCAGCAGCTCGACAGGGGAATCGAACACCGGGGAGCTGTTTTTT
CASSSTGESNTGELFF
>TRBJ1-1|TRBV18|TRBD1|few
TGTGCCAGCTCACCCGAAGGGGGCCTGGGCACTGAAGCTTTCTTT
CASSPEGGLGTEAFF
>TRBJ2-7|TRBV13|TRBD2|.
TGTGCCAGCAGCTCCGGTGGCGGGAGAGACGAGCAGTACTTC
CASSSGGGRDEQYF
>TRBJ2-5|TRBV30|TRBD1|.
TGTGCCTGGAGTACGGGACAGGGGGCGTTGGAGACCCAGTACTTC
CAWSTGQGALETQYF
>TRBJ1-2|TRBV9|.|.
TGTGCCAGCAGCACCCTGGCAGGGGATGCCTATGGCTACACCTTC
CASSTLAGDAYGYTF
>TRBJ1-1|TRBV5-5|TRBD1|.
TGTGTCAGCAGCTTGGGACAGATAGAAGGTATGAACACTGAAGCTTTCTTT
CVSSLGQIEGMNTEAFF
>TRBJ2-7|TRBV6-5|TRBD2|.
TGTGCCAGCAGTTACTCGCTAGCGGGGGACTACGAGCAGTACTTC
CASSYSLAGDYEQYF
>TRBJ2-3|TRBV7-9|TRBD2|.
TGTGCCAGCAACCCCCCGGCGGGAGGAACAGATACGCAGTATTTT
CASNPPAGGTDTQYF
>TRBJ1-1|TRBV18|.|.
TGTGCCAGCTCACCGGGGCGGGGGAACACTGAAGCTTTCTTT
CASSPGRGNTEAFF
>TRBJ1-6|TRBV18|TRBD1|.
TGTGCCAGCTCTCGGGACAGTAATTCACCCCTCCACTTT
CASSRDSNSPLHF
>TRBJ2-1|TRBV30|.|.
TGTGCCTGGAGTAGGTTAGCCGATGAGCAGTTCTTC
CAWSRLADEQFF
>TRBJ2-7|TRBV2|.|.
TGTGCCAGCTATCTTGACTGGAGCTACGAGCAGTACTTC
CASYLDWSYEQYF
>TRBJ1-2|TRBV28|.|once
TGTGCCAGCAGTTTGACAGATAGAAACTATGGCTACACCTTC
CASSLTDRNYGYTF
>TRBJ2-5|TRBV18|TRBD1|once
TGTGCCAGCTCACGCCACAGGGGCGAGACCCAGTACTTC
CASSRHRGETQYF
>TRBJ1-2|TRBV27|.|.
TGTGCCAGCAGTTTAAGTCAGGGCCCGTACGGCTACACCTTC
CASSLSQGPYGYTF
>TRBJ1-1|TRBV13|.|few
TGTGCCAGCAGCTTAGGGCCGCGCCCCATGGAAGCTTTCTTT
CASSLGPRPMEAFF
>TRBJ1-5|TRBV7-2|TRBD1|.
TGTGCCAGCAGCCTTGGGACAGGGAGCGTCCCCCAGCATTTT
CASSLGTGSVPQHF
>TRBJ2-7|TRBV9|.|.
TGTGCCAGCAGCGAGGAGGGCCTAGCAACCGAGCAGTACTTC
CASSEEGLATEQYF
>TRBJ2-7|TRBV13|.|.
TGTGCCAGCAGCTTTGGGGCAGGCGTGGACGAGCAGTACTTC
CASSFGAGVDEQYF
>TRBJ2-7|TRBV30|.|.
TGTGCCTGGAGTGTAAGGGGGGGCCACGAGCAGTACTTC
CAWSVRGGHEQYF
>TRBJ2-2|TRBV27|.|.
TGTGCCAGCAGCCGGGGGTACACCGGGGAGCTGTTTTTT
CASSRGYTGELFF
>TRBJ1-2|TRBV30|.|few
TGTGCCTGGAGTTTCGCGGGGGGTCTAGACTACACCTTC
CAWSFAGGLDYTF
>TRBJ1-4|TRBV25-1|.|.
TGTGCCAGCAGGGGGCGGACGGGGAGGGGGGAAAAACTGTTTTTT
CASRGRTGRGEKLFF
>TRBJ1-2|TRBV9|.|.
TGTGCCAGCAGCGTAGCTGTTACAGGGACCGACTATGGCTACACCTTC
CASSVAVTGTDYGYTF